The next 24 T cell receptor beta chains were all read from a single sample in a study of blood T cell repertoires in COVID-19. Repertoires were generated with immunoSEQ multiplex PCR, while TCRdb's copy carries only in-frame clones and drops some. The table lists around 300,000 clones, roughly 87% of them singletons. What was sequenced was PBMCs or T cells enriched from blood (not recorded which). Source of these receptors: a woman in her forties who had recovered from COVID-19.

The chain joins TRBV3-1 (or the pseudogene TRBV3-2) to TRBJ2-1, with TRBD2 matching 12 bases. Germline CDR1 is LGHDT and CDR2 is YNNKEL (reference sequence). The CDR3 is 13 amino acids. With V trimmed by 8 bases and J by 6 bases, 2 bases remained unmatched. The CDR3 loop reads CASGLAGLNEQFF. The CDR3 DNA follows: TGTGCCAGCGGACTAGCGGGACTCAATGAGCAGTTCTTC.

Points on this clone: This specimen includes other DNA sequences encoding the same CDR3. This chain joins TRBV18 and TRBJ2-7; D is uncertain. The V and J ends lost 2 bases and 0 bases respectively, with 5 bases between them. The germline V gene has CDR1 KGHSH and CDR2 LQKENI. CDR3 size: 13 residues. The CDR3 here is CASSPASSYEQYF. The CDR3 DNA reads TGTGCCAGCTCACCAGCTAGCTCCTACGAGCAGTACTTC.

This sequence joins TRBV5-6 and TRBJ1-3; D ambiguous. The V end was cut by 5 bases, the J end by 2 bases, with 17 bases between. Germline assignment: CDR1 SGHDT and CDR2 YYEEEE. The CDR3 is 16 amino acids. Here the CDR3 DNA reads TGTGCCAGCAGTACCGGGCAGCGGACCCCTGGAAACACCATATATTTT. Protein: CASSTGQRTPGNTIYF.

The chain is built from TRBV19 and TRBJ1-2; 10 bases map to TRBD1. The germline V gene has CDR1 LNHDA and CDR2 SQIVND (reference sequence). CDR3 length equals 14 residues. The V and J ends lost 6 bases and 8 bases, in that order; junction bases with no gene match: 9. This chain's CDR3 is CASRPGQGYQGYTF. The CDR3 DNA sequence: TGTGCCAGTAGGCCGGGACAGGGGTATCAAGGCTACACCTTC.

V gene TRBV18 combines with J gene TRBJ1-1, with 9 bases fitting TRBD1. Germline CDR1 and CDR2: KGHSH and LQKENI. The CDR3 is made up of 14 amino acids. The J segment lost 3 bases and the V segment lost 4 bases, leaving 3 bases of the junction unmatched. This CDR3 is CASSQQGADTEAFF. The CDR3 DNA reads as TGTGCCAGCTCACAACAGGGGGCGGACACTGAAGCTTTCTTT.

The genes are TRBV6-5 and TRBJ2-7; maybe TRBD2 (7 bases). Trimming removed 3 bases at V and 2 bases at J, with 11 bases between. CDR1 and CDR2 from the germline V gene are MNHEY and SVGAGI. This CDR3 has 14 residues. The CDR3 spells CASSYGGGAYEQYF. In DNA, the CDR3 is TGTGCCAGCAGTTATGGAGGGGGGGCCTACGAGCAGTACTTC.

The DNA for the CDR3 is TGTGCCAGCAGCATACAGGGGCCCTATGGCTACACCTTC. Its protein product is CASSIQGPYGYTF. The V call is TRBV7-8, the J call TRBJ1-2; 7 bases align to TRBD1. Unmatched junction bases numbered 4, after V lost 5 bases and J lost 4 bases. This CDR3 is built from 13 residues. CDR1 and CDR2 from the germline V gene are SGHVS and FQNEAQ.

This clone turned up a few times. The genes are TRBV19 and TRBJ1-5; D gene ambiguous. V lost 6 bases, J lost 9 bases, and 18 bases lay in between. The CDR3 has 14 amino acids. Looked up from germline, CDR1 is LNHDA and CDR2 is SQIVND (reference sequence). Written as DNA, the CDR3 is TGTGCCAGTAGCAAAACGGAGCCAATATCGCCCCAGCATTTT. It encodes CASSKTEPISPQHF.

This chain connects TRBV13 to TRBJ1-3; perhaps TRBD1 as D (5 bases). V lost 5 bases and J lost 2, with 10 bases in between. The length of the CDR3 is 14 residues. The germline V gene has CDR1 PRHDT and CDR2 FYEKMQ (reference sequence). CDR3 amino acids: CASSLRQTGNTIYF. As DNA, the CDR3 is TGTGCCAGCAGCCTACGACAGACTGGAAACACCATATATTTT.

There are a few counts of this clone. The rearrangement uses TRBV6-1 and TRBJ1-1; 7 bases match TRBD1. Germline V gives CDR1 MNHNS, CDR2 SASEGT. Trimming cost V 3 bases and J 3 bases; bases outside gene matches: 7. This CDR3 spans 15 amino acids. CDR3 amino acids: CASSDPGQLHTEAFF. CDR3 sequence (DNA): TGTGCCAGCAGTGACCCGGGACAGCTCCACACTGAAGCTTTCTTT.

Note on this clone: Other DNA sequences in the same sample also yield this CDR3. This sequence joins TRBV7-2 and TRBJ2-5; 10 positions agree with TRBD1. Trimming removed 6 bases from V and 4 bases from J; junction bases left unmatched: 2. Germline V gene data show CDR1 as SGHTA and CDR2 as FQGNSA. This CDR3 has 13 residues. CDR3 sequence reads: CASSRDRGETQYF. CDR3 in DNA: TGTGCCAGCAGTCGGGACAGGGGAGAGACCCAGTACTTC.

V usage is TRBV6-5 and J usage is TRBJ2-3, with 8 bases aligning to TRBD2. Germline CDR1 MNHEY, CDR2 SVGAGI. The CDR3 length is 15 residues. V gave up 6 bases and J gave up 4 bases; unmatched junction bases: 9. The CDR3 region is CASSPGLVASDTQYF. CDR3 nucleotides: TGTGCCAGCAGCCCGGGACTAGTCGCCTCAGATACGCAGTATTTT.

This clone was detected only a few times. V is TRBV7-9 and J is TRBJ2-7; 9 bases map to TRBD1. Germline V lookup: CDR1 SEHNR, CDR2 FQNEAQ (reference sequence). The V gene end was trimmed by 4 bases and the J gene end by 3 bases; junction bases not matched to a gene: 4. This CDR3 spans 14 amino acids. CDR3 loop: CASSSPGQGYEQYF. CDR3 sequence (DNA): TGTGCCAGCAGCTCCCCGGGACAGGGCTACGAGCAGTACTTC.

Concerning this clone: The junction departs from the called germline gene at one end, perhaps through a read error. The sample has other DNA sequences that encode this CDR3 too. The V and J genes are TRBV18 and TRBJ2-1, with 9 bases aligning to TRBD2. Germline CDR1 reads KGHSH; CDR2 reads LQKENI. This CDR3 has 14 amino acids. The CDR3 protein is CASSSPGLANEQFF. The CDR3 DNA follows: TGTGCCAGCTCATCACCGGGACTAGCCAATGAGCAGTTCTTC.

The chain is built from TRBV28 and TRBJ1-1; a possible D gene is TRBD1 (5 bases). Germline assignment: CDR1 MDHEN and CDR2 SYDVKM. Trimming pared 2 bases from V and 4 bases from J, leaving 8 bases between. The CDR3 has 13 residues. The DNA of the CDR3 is TGTGCCAGCAGTTTACGGGGGACCACTGAAGCTTTCTTT. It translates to CASSLRGTTEAFF. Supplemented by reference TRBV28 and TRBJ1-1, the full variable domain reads DVKVTQSSRYLVKRTGEKVFLECVQDMDHENMFWYRQDPGLGLRLIYFSYDVKMKEKGDIPEGYSVSREKKERFSLILESASTNQTSMYLCASSLRGTTEAFFGQGTRLTVV.

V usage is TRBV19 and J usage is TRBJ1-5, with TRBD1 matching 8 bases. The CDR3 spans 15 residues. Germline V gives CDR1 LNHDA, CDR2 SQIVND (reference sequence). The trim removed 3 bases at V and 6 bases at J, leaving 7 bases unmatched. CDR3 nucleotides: TGTGCCAGTAGTATCCCAGGGGGCGGTGGTCAGCCCCAGCATTTT. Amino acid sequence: CASSIPGGGGQPQHF.

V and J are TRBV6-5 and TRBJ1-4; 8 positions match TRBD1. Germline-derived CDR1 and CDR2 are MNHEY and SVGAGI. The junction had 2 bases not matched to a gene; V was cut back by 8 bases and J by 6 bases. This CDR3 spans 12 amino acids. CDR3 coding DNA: TGTGCCAGCCGGGACAGGCATGAAAAACTGTTTTTT. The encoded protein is CASRDRHEKLFF.

CDR3 bases: TGTGCCAGCAGTGAGAGGCCTCTCCGGACAGGGCGAGCCGGGGAGCTGTTTTTT. Its translation: CASSERPLRTGRAGELFF. V is TRBV6-1 and J is TRBJ2-2, with TRBD1 identical over 8 bases. The V and J ends lost 3 bases and 6 bases, in that order; junction bases with no gene match: 15. Germline V gene sequence: CDR1 MNHNS, CDR2 SASEGT. This CDR3 is 18 amino acids long.

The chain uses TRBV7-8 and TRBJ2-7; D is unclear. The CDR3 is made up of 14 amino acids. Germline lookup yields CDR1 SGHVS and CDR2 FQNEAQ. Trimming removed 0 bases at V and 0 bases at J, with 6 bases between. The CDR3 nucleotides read TGTGCCAGCAGCTTAGCCAGTGGCTCCTACGAGCAGTACTTC. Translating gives CASSLASGSYEQYF. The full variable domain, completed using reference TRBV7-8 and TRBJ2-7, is GAGVSQSPRYKVAKRGQDVALRCDPISGHVSLFWYQQALGQGPEFLTYFQNEAQLDKSGLPSDRFFAERPEGSVSTLKIQRTQQEDSAVYLCASSLASGSYEQYFGPGTRLTVT.

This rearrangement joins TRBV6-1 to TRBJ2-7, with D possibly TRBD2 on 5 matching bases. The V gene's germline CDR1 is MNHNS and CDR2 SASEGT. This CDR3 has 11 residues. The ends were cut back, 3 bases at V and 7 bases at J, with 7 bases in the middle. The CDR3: CASSERGEQYF. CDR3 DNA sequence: TGTGCCAGCAGTGAGCGAGGGGAGCAGTACTTC.

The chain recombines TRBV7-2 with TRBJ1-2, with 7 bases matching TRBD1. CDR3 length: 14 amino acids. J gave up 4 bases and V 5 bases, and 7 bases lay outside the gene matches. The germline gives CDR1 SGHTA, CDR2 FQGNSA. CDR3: CASSGGTAPYGYTF. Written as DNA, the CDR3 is TGTGCCAGCAGCGGAGGGACAGCGCCCTATGGCTACACCTTC.

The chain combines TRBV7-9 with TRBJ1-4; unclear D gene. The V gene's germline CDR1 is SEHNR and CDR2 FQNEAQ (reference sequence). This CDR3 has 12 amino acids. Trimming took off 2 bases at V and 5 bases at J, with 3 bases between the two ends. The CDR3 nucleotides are TGTGCCAGCAGCTTAATAAATGAAAAACTGTTTTTT. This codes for CASSLINEKLFF.

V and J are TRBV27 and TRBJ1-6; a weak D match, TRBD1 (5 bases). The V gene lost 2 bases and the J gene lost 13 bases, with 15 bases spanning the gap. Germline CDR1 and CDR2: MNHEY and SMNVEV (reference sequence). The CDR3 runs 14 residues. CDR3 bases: TGTGCCAGCAGTTTAGGGCAGGGTGGAGTTCCCCTCCACTTT. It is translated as CASSLGQGGVPLHF.

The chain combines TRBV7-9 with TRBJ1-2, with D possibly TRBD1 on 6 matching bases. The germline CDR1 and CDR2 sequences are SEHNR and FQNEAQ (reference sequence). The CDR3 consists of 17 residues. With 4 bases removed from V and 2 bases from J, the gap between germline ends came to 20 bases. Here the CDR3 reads CASSSPLLTGPNYGYTF. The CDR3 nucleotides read TGTGCCAGCAGCTCCCCTCTACTAACAGGGCCGAACTATGGCTACACCTTC.